The sequence of this T cell receptor (beta chain) was determined in a study of response to subunit inactivated influenza vaccine. Study observations and caveats: With each seasonal influenza vaccination, the authors suggested, few new T cells are recruited.

The germline gives CDR1 SGHRS, CDR2 YFSETQ. J gave up 3 bases and V 4 bases, and 5 bases lay outside the gene matches. The CDR3 runs 14 residues. TCRdb used MiXCR to reprocess the RT-PCR reads, holding one entry per CDR3 protein. The data contain some 500,000 distinct CDR3 sequences, 25% of them singletons. Of note for this clonotype: What it binds is unknown.

The chain has TRBV5-1 and TRBJ2-7; 9 bases align to TRBD1. Sample: CD4+ T cells sorted from PBMCs, taken more than 4 days after vaccination. This receptor was obtained from a man aged 50 or older who received an inactivated influenza vaccine. CDR3 protein: CASSPGQGYYEQYF. The DNA for the CDR3 is TGCGCCAGCAGCCCCGGACAGGGGTACTACGAGCAGTACTTC.